This T cell receptor (beta chain) was sequenced for a study of cytomegalovirus exposure and HLA in healthy donors. Regarding the study as a whole: The authors listed some 150 TCR beta chains as cytomegalovirus-associated.

With respect to this clone: As yet, its antigen is unknown.

Both 60 Vbeta primers and 13 Jbeta primers went into the PCR. The assay was immunoSEQ multiplex PCR, and TCRdb's table has in-frame clones only and misses some. The table has about 200,000 clones, 70% to 80% seen once. Donors were ostensibly healthy at sampling, although undocumented immune exposures were probable. Input material: PBMCs. The clonotype comes from a male donor in good health and CMV-seropositive.

The CDR3 protein is CASSLTLDSYNEQFF. In DNA form, the CDR3 reads TGTGCCAGCAGCTTAACTCTCGATTCCTACAATGAGCAGTTCTTC. V is TRBV7-2 and J is TRBJ2-1; no reliable D call. The germline V gene encodes CDR1 SGHTA and CDR2 FQGNSA. The length of the CDR3 is 15 residues. V lost 2 bases, J lost 1 base, and 9 bases lay in between.